A selection of T cell receptor beta chains follows, all from one sample in a study. TCRdb itself ran the 5' RACE reads through MiXCR, one entry per CDR3 protein. The sample includes roughly 8,400 distinct CDR3 sequences, roughly 60% seen only once; the top ten take less than 7.5%. Sequencing was carried out using tumor-infiltrating memory CD4+ T cells sorted from the breast tumor. The receptor set was obtained from a female donor with breast cancer. Both conserved end residues are part of each CDR3. The order of the fields is CDR3 length, J gene, V gene, clone size, D gene, CDR3 DNA, CDR3 protein. The D gene is left open where the match is weak. Clone size is shown for a subset of rows, as once, few, many or a class of expanded clone.

15 | TRBJ2-7 | TRBV10-2 | few | - | TGCGCCAGCAGTGAGGAACTGGGGGGGCCTGGCGAGCAGTACTTC | CASSEELGGPGEQYF
14 | TRBJ1-2 | TRBV6-6 | - | - | TGTGCCAGCAGTTACGGGGGGCAGAACTATGGCTACACCTTC | CASSYGGQNYGYTF
16 | TRBJ2-2 | TRBV7-6 | few | TRBD2 | TGTGCCAGCAGTTGGCCTCGGGGGGGCAACACCGGGGAGCTGTTTTTT | CASSWPRGGNTGELFF
15 | TRBJ1-1 | TRBV5-1 | - | - | TGCGCCAGCAGCTCCCGTAGGGGGGATGGGACTGAAGCTTTCTTT | CASSSRRGDGTEAFF
15 | TRBJ1-5 | TRBV5-1 | - | - | TGCGCCAGCAGCTTGTCGACCGGAGGGAACCAGCCCCAGCATTTT | CASSLSTGGNQPQHF
19 | TRBJ2-2 | TRBV4-3 | once | - | TGCGCCAGCAGCCAAGATTCAGGTCTAGCAGCTTGGAACACCGGGGAGCTGTTTTTT | CASSQDSGLAAWNTGELFF
14 | TRBJ1-5 | TRBV12-3/TRBV12-4 | few | - | TGTGCCAGCAGTTCCGAGGAGAGCAATCAGCCCCAGCATTTT | CASSSEESNQPQHF
15 | TRBJ1-2 | TRBV15 | - | TRBD1 | TGTGCCACCAGCAGAGATCTGGGACAGGGGAGTGGCTACACCTTC | CATSRDLGQGSGYTF
13 | TRBJ1-1 | TRBV29-1 | - | - | TGCAGCGTCCGGCAGCAAACAAACACTGAAGCTTTCTTT | CSVRQQTNTEAFF
14 | TRBJ2-1 | TRBV29-1 | - | - | TGCAGCGTTCAACGGGGGATTTCCTACAATGAGCAGTTCTTC | CSVQRGISYNEQFF
14 | TRBJ2-1 | TRBV12-3/TRBV12-4 | few | - | TGTGCCAGCAGTTCCCCGGGGGCGGCCAATGAGCAGTTCTTC | CASSSPGAANEQFF
16 | TRBJ2-3 | TRBV15 | once | TRBD2 | TGTGCCACCAGCAGCCGACTAGCGGTAAACACAGATACGCAGTATTTT | CATSSRLAVNTDTQYF
14 | TRBJ1-4 | TRBV20-1 | few | - | TGCAGTGCTAGAGCGGTGGTAGAGGGTGAAAAACTGTTTTTT | CSARAVVEGEKLFF
16 | TRBJ1-1 | TRBV6-6 | - | TRBD1 | TGTGCCAGCAGGGAAGATCGGACAGGGGGGGACACTGAAGCTTTCTTT | CASREDRTGGDTEAFF
13 | TRBJ1-1 | TRBV9 | - | - | TGTGCCAGCAGCGTAGCTTCGAACACTGAAGCTTTCTTT | CASSVASNTEAFF
13 | TRBJ2-3 | TRBV7-2 | few | TRBD2 | TGTGCCAGCAGCTTAGCGACTAGCGGGACGCAGTATTTT | CASSLATSGTQYF
15 | TRBJ1-1 | TRBV27 | few | TRBD1 | TGTGCCAGCAGTCAGGGGGACAGCGGAAAGTTGCGGGCTTTCTTT | CASSQGDSGKLRAFF